Below are 18 T cell receptor beta chains sequenced from a single sample in a study of control samples from healthy donors and cancer patients. Using immunoSEQ multiplex PCR, the repertoire was profiled, and TCRdb retains in-frame clones only, with some absent. The table records 69,000 or so clones, about 94% of them present only once. Material for sequencing was blood. These receptors were collected from a woman between 25 and 40 years old in good health.

The chain carries TRBV7-9 and TRBJ1-1; no clear D. The V gene's germline CDR1 is SEHNR and CDR2 FQNEAQ (reference sequence). The CDR3 contains 15 residues. V lost 0 bases to trimming and J lost 0 bases, with 8 bases between them. CDR3 in amino acids: CASSLAGRLNTEAFF. CDR3 sequence (DNA): TGTGCCAGCAGCTTAGCAGGACGGTTGAACACTGAAGCTTTCTTT. The entire variable domain, with the rest obtained from reference TRBV7-9 and TRBJ1-1, is as follows: DTGVSQNPRHKITKRGQNVTFRCDPISEHNRLYWYRQTLGQGPEFLTYFQNEAQLEKSRLLSDRFSAERPKGSFSTLEIQRTEQGDSAMYLCASSLAGRLNTEAFFGQGTRLTVV.

V usage is TRBV7-3 and J usage is TRBJ2-3; possibly TRBD1 for D (5 bases). Germline loops: CDR1 SGHTA, CDR2 FQGTGA. This CDR3 has 14 amino acids. The V end lost 3 bases, the J end lost 5 bases, and 12 bases lay between the germline ends. CDR3 DNA: TGTGCCAGCAGCTTGGCAGGGAATATAGATACGCAGTATTTT. This encodes CASSLAGNIDTQYF.

This chain connects TRBV6-2 or TRBV6-3 to TRBJ1-5; D gene ambiguous. Germline assignment: CDR1 MNHEY and CDR2 SVGEGT. V was pared by 6 bases and J by 9 bases, with 9 bases between. This CDR3 has 11 residues. The CDR3: CASSAEGPQHF. In DNA form, the CDR3 reads TGTGCCAGCAGCGCCGAGGGGCCCCAGCATTTT.

The chain employs TRBV5-8 and TRBJ1-1, with 7 positions matching TRBD1. This CDR3 region has 14 residues. J gave up 1 base and V 2 bases, and 2 bases lay outside the gene matches. The germline CDR1 and CDR2 sequences are SGHTS and YDEGEE. In DNA form, the CDR3 reads TGTGCCAGCAGCTTTTCAGGGGGGAACACTGAAGCTTTCTTT. As protein: CASSFSGGNTEAFF.

A single count supports this clone. V is TRBV10-3 and J is TRBJ1-1; 12 bases are shared with TRBD1. J gave up 4 bases and V 4 bases, and 13 bases lay outside the gene matches. This CDR3 has 18 amino acids. Germline V lookup: CDR1 ENHRY, CDR2 SYGVKD. The CDR3 loop is CAISAETRDRGRSTEAFF. DNA for the CDR3: TGTGCCATCAGTGCTGAGACCCGGGACAGGGGGCGAAGCACTGAAGCTTTCTTT.

This rearrangement joins TRBV7-9 to TRBJ1-1, with 9 positions matching TRBD1. The CDR3 is 15 amino acids. Germline-derived CDR1 and CDR2 are SEHNR and FQNEAQ (reference sequence). V shed 1 base, J shed 3 bases, and the junction held 3 bases outside the gene matches. The CDR3 DNA reads as TGTGCCAGCAGCTTAGTGTGGACAGGGGACACTGAAGCTTTCTTT. The encoded protein is CASSLVWTGDTEAFF.

The genes are TRBV6-1 and TRBJ2-7; 7 bases are shared with TRBD1. The CDR3 consists of 19 residues. The germline V gene has CDR1 MNHNS and CDR2 SASEGT. V was clipped by 2 bases and J by 0 bases; unmatched bases: 16. In nucleotides, the CDR3 is TGTGCCAGCAGTGAATCTCGTCTTCGACAGGGCCCAAACTCCTACGAGCAGTACTTC. It codes for CASSESRLRQGPNSYEQYF.

With respect to this clone: Other DNA sequences within the sample encode an identical CDR3. The CDR3 is CASSNDRGGNQPQHF. The CDR3 coding sequence is TGTGCCAGCAGCAACGACAGGGGTGGCAATCAGCCCCAGCATTTT. The V gene is TRBV6-5, the J gene TRBJ1-5, with 8 bases identical to TRBD1. The CDR3 is made up of 15 amino acids. V was clipped by 6 bases and J by 2 bases; unmatched bases: 6. Per germline, CDR1 MNHEY and CDR2 SVGAGI.

This clone was seen a single time. The chain joins TRBV18 to TRBJ1-4, with 9 bases lining up with TRBD1. The V gene's germline CDR1 is KGHSH and CDR2 LQKENI. V lost 3 bases and J lost 8; bases outside the gene matches: 4. CDR3 length: 14 residues. This chain's CDR3 is CASSPDGQGEKLFF. CDR3 coding DNA: TGTGCCAGCTCACCGGACGGACAGGGGGAAAAACTGTTTTTT.

This chain joins TRBV3-1 (or the pseudogene TRBV3-2) and TRBJ1-3; 7 nucleotides agree with TRBD1. The CDR3 consists of 14 residues. Trimming at V came to 3 bases and at J to 5 bases, leaving 4 bases not matched to a gene. From germline, CDR1 is LGHDT and CDR2 YNNKEL (reference sequence). CDR3 loop: CASSQPGQRNTIYF. The CDR3 DNA reads as TGTGCCAGCAGCCAGCCGGGACAGAGAAACACCATATATTTT.

The V gene is TRBV18, the J gene TRBJ2-3; D possibly matches TRBD1 or TRBD2 (5 bases each). V was trimmed by 3 bases and J by 1 base, leaving 8 bases between them. There are 14 residues in the CDR3. In germline, CDR1 is KGHSH, CDR2 LQKENI. CDR3 sequence (DNA): TGTGCCAGCTCACCTGGGACGGGCACAGATACGCAGTATTTT. Translating it yields CASSPGTGTDTQYF.

This clone appeared a few times. The chain couples TRBV5-1 to TRBJ1-6; TRBD1 matches 7 bases. The CDR3 has 15 residues. The germline CDR1 and CDR2 sequences are SGHRS and YFSETQ. The V and J ends lost 4 bases and 7 bases, in that order; junction bases with no gene match: 8. The CDR3 spells CASSLRQGGNSPLHF. For the CDR3, the DNA is TGCGCCAGCAGCCTCCGACAGGGAGGAAATTCACCCCTCCACTTT.

The chain recombines TRBV12-5 with TRBJ2-3; unclear D gene. V lost 1 base, J lost 4 bases, and 6 bases lay in between. Per germline, CDR1 LGHNT and CDR2 FRNRAP. This CDR3 is 13 amino acids long. The DNA of the CDR3 is TGTGCTAGTGGTTTGGGCCTGCCAGATACGCAGTATTTT. Translated: CASGLGLPDTQYF.

V usage is TRBV3-1 (or the pseudogene TRBV3-2) and J usage is TRBJ1-1; weak D call: TRBD1 (6 bases). Germline V gives CDR1 LGHDT, CDR2 YNNKEL (reference sequence). This CDR3 has 12 amino acids. V gave up 3 bases and J gave up 11 bases, with 13 bases separating them. DNA for the CDR3: TGTGCCAGCAGCCAGACCGAGGGGGGGGCTTTCTTT. Translating it yields CASSQTEGGAFF.

The genes are TRBV4-1 and TRBJ2-1; the D gene could be TRBD1 or TRBD2 (5 bases each). Per germline, CDR1 MGHRA and CDR2 YSYEKL. The length of the CDR3 is 13 residues. V gave up 5 bases and J gave up 5 bases, with 10 bases separating them. CDR3 nucleotides: TGCGCCAGCAGCTCCGGGGCAAACAATGAGCAGTTCTTC. Its translation is CASSSGANNEQFF.

The chain has TRBV3-1 (or the pseudogene TRBV3-2) and TRBJ1-1; D is uncertain. CDR1 LGHDT and CDR2 YNNKEL come from the germline V gene (reference sequence). The CDR3 is made up of 13 amino acids. Trimming left V 0 bases short and J 4 bases short, with 6 bases between. The CDR3 nucleotides are TGTGCCAGCAGCCAAGAGGCGATCACTGAAGCTTTCTTT. Its protein is CASSQEAITEAFF.

V is TRBV5-5 and J is TRBJ2-2; 9 positions agree with TRBD1. V shed 2 bases and J 2 bases; nucleotides not matched to a gene: 4. The germline CDR1 and CDR2 sequences are SGHKS and YYEKEE (reference sequence). This CDR3 is 16 amino acids long. The CDR3 coding sequence is TGTGCCAGCAGCTTTACAGGGGGCAGAAACACCGGGGAGCTGTTTTTT. Residues: CASSFTGGRNTGELFF.

The chain links TRBV7-8 to TRBJ2-2, with TRBD2 as a possible D gene (5 bases). The CDR3 is 15 amino acids. V lost 2 bases to trimming and J lost 4 bases, with 11 bases between them. Germline V CDR1 and CDR2: SGHVS, FQNEAQ. CDR3 bases: TGTGCCAGCAGCTTATCCGACCGGGGCACCGGGGAGCTGTTTTTT. Its translation is CASSLSDRGTGELFF.